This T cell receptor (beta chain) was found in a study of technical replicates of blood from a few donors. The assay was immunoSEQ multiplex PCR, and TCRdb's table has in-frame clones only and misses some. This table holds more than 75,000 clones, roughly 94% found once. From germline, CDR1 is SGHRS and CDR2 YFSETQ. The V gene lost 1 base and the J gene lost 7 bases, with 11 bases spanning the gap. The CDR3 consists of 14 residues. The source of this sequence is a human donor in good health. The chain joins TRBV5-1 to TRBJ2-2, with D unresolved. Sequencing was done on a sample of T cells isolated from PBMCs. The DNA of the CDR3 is TGCGCCAGCAGCTTGCTTAGTCTTGGCGGGGAGCTGTTTTTT. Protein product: CASSLLSLGGELFF.